This T cell receptor beta chain was obtained from a study of blood T cell repertoires in COVID-19. Overall study context: Italy, Spain and the United States were the sources of the convalescent and acute COVID-19 samples.

This CDR3 region has 15 residues. The V gene's germline CDR1 is MNHEY and CDR2 SMNVEV (reference sequence). V was pared by 6 bases and J by 2 bases, with 14 bases between. TCRdb keeps only in-frame clones here, not all; method: immunoSEQ multiplex PCR. The sample lists about 150,000 clones; roughly 86% were seen once. V gene TRBV27 combines with J gene TRBJ2-1; D possibly corresponds to TRBD1 (7 bases). The clonotype originates from a woman older than 75 with COVID-19, enrolled during active disease. The sequenced material came from peripheral blood. Here the CDR3 DNA reads TGTGCCAGCAGGGGGAGGAGGGGGCCCTACAATGAGCAGTTCTTC. Translation gives CASRGRRGPYNEQFF.